A selection of T cell receptor beta chains follows, all from one sample in a study of shared clonotypes between healthy human individuals. Profiling relied on immunoSEQ multiplex PCR, and the TCRdb table lists in-frame clones only, not all of them. This repertoire shows about 2.4 million clones, 93% found once; its top ten account for 0.36%. Specimen: naive CD4+ T cells from PBMCs. These receptors were obtained from a man between 18 and 29 years old in good health. Some clones in this sample may be carry-over from other donors' samples. CDR3s include the opening cysteine and the closing phenylalanine or tryptophan. The D gene is left open where the match is weak. Only part of the rows carry a size: once, few, many, or a class if the clone is expanded.

abundance: once; d_gene: .; v_gene: TRBV6-1; j_gene: TRBJ2-6; CDR3aa: CASMRGSGANVLTF; CDR3nt: TGTGCCAGCATGCGGGGCTCTGGGGCCAACGTCCTGACTTTC
abundance: .; d_gene: .; v_gene: TRBV19; j_gene: TRBJ2-2; CDR3aa: CASSRTPPGELFF; CDR3nt: TGTGCCAGTTCACGTACCCCACCGGGGGAGCTGTTTTTT
abundance: .; d_gene: TRBD2; v_gene: TRBV9; j_gene: TRBJ2-1; CDR3aa: CASSLGLAAYNEQFF; CDR3nt: TGTGCCAGCAGCCTGGGACTAGCGGCCTACAATGAGCAGTTCTTC
abundance: .; d_gene: .; v_gene: TRBV5-4; j_gene: TRBJ2-7; CDR3aa: CASSLRMSGVPYEQYF; CDR3nt: TGTGCCAGCAGCTTACGAATGTCAGGGGTTCCCTACGAGCAGTACTTC
abundance: .; d_gene: .; v_gene: TRBV28; j_gene: TRBJ1-3; CDR3aa: CASSLRAGRNTIYF; CDR3nt: TGTGCCAGCAGTTTACGTGCAGGGAGAAACACCATATATTTT
abundance: .; d_gene: TRBD1; v_gene: TRBV5-1; j_gene: TRBJ1-1; CDR3aa: CASRGQGTEAFF; CDR3nt: TGCGCCAGCAGAGGACAGGGCACTGAAGCTTTCTTT
abundance: .; d_gene: .; v_gene: TRBV6-1; j_gene: TRBJ2-5; CDR3aa: CASAIGLAETQYF; CDR3nt: TGTGCCAGCGCCATAGGACTGGCGGAGACCCAGTACTTC
abundance: .; d_gene: TRBD1; v_gene: TRBV5-1; j_gene: TRBJ1-3; CDR3aa: CASSPVTGTGNTIYF; CDR3nt: TGCGCCAGCAGCCCAGTGACAGGGACAGGAAACACCATATATTTT
abundance: .; d_gene: .; v_gene: TRBV5-1; j_gene: TRBJ2-1; CDR3aa: CASSLAVYNEQFF; CDR3nt: TGCGCCAGCAGCTTAGCAGTCTACAATGAGCAGTTCTTC
abundance: .; d_gene: .; v_gene: TRBV7-8; j_gene: TRBJ2-7; CDR3aa: CASSATRPPGEQYF; CDR3nt: TGTGCCAGCAGCGCCACTAGGCCCCCGGGGGAGCAGTACTTC
abundance: .; d_gene: TRBD2; v_gene: TRBV27; j_gene: TRBJ2-7; CDR3aa: CASRAGGDYEQYF; CDR3nt: TGTGCCAGCAGAGCGGGAGGCGACTACGAGCAGTACTTC
abundance: .; d_gene: TRBD1; v_gene: TRBV5-1; j_gene: TRBJ2-7; CDR3aa: CASRSGSGGRGLDEQYF; CDR3nt: TGCGCCAGCAGGAGTGGATCAGGCGGCAGGGGGCTCGACGAGCAGTACTTC
abundance: .; d_gene: .; v_gene: TRBV28; j_gene: TRBJ2-5; CDR3aa: CASSFWARGQETQYF; CDR3nt: TGTGCCAGCAGTTTTTGGGCCCGGGGCCAAGAGACCCAGTACTTC
abundance: once; d_gene: .; v_gene: TRBV6-1; j_gene: TRBJ2-4; CDR3aa: CASSEDIGSAYWAKNIQYF; CDR3nt: TGTGCCAGCAGTGAAGATATTGGTAGCGCGTATTGGGCCAAAAACATTCAGTACTTC
abundance: .; d_gene: .; v_gene: TRBV28; j_gene: TRBJ1-2; CDR3aa: CASSLGMKEFNGYTF; CDR3nt: TGTGCCAGCAGTTTAGGCATGAAGGAGTTTAATGGCTACACCTTC
abundance: .; d_gene: .; v_gene: TRBV10-1; j_gene: TRBJ2-3; CDR3aa: CASSEYPGTTDTQYF; CDR3nt: TGCGCCAGCAGTGAGTACCCCGGGACGACAGATACGCAGTATTTT
abundance: .; d_gene: .; v_gene: TRBV2; j_gene: TRBJ2-7; CDR3aa: CASRIGEGEQYF; CDR3nt: TGTGCCAGCAGGATTGGGGAAGGCGAGCAGTACTTC